This TCR beta chain was identified during a study of blood T cell repertoires in COVID-19. This table comes from immunoSEQ multiplex PCR, and its TCRdb copy is limited to in-frame clones, with some not included. The sample includes about 150,000 clones, 75% to 85% of them seen just once. The Seattle patients, enrolled during active infection, were followed longitudinally. V was pared by 7 bases and J by 7 bases, with 19 bases between. This CDR3 is built from 14 residues. Germline CDR1 is SEHNR and CDR2 is FQNEAQ (reference sequence). Sample: peripheral blood. The receptor's source is a woman aged 60-75 years with COVID-19, enrolled during active disease. This sequence joins TRBV7-9 and TRBJ1-2; D is undetermined. This chain's CDR3 is CASIPEARAVGYTF. CDR3 coding DNA: TGTGCCAGCATCCCTGAAGCGAGGGCTGTTGGCTACACCTTC.